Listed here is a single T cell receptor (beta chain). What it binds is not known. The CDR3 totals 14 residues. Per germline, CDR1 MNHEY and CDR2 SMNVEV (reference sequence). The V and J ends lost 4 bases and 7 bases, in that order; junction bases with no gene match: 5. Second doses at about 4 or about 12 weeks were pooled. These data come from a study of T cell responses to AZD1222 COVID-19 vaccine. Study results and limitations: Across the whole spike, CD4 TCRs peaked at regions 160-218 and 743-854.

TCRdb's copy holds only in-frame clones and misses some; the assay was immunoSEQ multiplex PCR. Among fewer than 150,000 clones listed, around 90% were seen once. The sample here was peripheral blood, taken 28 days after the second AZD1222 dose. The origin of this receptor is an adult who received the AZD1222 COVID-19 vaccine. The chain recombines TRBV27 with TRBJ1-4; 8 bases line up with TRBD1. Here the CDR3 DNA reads TGTGCCAGCAGTTGGACAGGGAGGGGTGAAAAACTGTTTTTT. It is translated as CASSWTGRGEKLFF.